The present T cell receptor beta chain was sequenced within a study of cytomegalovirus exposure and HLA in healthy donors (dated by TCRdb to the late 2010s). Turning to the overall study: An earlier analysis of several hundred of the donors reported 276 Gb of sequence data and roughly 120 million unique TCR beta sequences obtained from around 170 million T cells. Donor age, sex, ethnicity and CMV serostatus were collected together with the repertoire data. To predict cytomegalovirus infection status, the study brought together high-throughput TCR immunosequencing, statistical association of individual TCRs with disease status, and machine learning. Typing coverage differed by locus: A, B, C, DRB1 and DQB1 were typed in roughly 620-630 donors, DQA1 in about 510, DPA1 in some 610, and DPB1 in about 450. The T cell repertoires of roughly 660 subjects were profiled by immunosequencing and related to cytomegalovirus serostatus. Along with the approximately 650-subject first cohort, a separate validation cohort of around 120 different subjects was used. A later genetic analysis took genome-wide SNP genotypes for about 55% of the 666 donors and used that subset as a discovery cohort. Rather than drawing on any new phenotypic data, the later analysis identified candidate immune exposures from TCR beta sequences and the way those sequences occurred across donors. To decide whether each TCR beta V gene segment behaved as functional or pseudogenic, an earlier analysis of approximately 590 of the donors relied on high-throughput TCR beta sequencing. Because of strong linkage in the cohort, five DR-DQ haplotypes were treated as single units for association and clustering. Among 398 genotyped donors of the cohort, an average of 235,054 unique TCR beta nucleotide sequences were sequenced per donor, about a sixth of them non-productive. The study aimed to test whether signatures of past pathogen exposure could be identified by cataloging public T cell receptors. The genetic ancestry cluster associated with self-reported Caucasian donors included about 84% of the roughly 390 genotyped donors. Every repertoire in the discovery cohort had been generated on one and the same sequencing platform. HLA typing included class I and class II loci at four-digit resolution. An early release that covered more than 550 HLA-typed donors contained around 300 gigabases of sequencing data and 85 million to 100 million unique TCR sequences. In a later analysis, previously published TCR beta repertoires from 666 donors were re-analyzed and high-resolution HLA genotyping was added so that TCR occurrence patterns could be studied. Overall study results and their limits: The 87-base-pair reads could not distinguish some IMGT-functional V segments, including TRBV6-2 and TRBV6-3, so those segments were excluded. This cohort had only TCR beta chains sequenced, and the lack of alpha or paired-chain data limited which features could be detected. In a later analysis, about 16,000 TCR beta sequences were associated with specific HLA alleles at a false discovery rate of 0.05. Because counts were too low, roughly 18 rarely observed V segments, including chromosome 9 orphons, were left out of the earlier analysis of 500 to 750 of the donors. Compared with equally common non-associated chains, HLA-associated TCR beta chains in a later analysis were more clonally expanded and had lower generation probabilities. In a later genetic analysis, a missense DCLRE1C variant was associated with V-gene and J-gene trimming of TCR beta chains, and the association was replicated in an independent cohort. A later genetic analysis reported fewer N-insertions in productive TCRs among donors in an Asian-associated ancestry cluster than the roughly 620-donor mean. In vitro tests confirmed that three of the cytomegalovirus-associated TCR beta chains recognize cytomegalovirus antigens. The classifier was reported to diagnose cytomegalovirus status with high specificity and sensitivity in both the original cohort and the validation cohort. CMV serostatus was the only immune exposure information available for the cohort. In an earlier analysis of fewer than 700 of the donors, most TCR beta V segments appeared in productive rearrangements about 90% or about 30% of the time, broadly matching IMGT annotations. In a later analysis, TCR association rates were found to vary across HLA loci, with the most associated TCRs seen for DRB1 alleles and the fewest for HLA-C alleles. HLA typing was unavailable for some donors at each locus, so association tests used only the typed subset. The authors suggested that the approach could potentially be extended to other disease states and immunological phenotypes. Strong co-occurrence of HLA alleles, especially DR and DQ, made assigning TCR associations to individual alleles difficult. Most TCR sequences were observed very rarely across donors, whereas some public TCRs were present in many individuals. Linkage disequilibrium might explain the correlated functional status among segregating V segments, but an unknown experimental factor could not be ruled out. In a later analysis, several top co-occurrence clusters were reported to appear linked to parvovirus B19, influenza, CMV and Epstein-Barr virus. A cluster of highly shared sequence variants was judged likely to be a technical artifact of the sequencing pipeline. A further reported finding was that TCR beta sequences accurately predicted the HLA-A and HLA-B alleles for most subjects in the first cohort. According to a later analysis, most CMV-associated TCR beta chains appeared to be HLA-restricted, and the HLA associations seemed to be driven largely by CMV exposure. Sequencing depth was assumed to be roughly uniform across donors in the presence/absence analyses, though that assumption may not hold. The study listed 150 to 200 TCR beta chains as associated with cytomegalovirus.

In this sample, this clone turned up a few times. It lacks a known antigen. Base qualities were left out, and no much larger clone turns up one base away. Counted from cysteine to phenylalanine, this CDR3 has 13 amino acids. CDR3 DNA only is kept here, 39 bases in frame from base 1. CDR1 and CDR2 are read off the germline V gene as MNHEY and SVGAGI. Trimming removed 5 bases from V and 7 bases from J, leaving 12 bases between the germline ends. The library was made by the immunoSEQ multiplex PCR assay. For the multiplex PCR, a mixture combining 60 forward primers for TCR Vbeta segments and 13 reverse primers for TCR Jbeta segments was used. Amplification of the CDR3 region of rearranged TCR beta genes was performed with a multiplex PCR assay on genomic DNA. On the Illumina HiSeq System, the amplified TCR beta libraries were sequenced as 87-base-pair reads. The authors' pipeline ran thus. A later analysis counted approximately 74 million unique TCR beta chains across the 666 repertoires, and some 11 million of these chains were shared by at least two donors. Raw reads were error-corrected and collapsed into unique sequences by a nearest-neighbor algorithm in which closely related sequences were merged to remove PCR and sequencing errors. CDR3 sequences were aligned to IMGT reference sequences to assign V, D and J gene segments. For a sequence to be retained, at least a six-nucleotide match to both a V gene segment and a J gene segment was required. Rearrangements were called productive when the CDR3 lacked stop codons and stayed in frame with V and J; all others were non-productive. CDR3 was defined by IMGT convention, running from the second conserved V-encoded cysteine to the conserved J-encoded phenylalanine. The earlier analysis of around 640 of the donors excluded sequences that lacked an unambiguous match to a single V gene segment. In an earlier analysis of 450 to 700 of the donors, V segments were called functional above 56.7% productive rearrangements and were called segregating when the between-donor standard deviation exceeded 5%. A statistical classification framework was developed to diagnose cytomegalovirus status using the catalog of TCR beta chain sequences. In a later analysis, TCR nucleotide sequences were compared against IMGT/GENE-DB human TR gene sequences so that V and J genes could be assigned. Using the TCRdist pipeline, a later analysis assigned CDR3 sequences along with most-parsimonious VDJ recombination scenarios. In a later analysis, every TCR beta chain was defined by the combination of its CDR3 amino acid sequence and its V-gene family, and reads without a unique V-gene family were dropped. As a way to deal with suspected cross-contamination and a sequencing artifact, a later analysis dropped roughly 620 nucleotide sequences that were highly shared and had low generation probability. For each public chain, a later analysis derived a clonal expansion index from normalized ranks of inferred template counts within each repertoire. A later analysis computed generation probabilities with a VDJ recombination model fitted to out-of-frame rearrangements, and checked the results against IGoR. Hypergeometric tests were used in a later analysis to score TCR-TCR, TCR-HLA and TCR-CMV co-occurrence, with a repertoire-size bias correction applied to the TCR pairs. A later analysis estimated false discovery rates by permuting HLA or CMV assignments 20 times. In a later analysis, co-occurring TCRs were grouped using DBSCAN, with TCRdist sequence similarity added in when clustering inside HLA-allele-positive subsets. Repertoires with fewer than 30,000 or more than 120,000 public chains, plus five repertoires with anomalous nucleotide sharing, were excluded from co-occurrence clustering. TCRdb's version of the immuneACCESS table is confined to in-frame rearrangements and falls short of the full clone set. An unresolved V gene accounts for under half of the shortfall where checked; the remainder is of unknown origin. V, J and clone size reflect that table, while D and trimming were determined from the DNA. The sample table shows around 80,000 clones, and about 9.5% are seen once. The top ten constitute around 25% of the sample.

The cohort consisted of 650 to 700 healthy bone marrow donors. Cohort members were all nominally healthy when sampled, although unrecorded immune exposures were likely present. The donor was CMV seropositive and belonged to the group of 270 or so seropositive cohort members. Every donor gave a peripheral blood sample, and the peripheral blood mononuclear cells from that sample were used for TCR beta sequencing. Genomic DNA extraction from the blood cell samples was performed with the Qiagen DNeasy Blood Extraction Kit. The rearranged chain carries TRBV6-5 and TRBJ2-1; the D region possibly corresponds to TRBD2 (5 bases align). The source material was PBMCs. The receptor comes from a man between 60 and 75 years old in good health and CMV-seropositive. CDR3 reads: CASSPRPGNEQFF. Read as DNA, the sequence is TGTGCCAGCAGTCCCCGTCCGGGGAATGAGCAGTTCTTC.